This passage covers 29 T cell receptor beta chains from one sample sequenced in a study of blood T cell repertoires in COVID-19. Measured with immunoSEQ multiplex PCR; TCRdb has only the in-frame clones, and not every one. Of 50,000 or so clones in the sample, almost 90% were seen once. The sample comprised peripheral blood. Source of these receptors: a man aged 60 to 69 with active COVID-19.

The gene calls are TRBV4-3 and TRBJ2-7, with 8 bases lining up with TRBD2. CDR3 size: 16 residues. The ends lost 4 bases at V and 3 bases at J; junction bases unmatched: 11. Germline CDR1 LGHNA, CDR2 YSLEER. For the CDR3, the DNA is TGCGCCAGCAGCCCTCGTCGGACTAGCCTGGACTACGAGCAGTACTTC. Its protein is CASSPRRTSLDYEQYF.

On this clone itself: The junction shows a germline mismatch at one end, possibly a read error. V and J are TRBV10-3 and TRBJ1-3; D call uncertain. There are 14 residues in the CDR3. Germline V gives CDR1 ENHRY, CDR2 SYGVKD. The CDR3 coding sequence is TGTGCCACCAGTGAGTCGAGCACTGGAAACACCATATATTTT. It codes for CATSESSTGNTIYF.

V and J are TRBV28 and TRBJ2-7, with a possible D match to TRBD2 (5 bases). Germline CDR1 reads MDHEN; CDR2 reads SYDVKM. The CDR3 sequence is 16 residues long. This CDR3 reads CDPGWVFYVGIMGQYF. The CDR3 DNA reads TGTGACCCCGGCTGGGTCTTCTACGTCGGGATAATGGGGCAGTACTTC.

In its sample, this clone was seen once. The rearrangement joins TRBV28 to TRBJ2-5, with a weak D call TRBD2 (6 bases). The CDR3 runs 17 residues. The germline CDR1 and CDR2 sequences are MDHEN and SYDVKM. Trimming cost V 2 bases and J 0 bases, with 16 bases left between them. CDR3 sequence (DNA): TGTGCCAGCAGTTTAGAGATTTCTGGGAGGTACCAAGAGACCCAGTACTTC. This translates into CASSLEISGRYQETQYF.

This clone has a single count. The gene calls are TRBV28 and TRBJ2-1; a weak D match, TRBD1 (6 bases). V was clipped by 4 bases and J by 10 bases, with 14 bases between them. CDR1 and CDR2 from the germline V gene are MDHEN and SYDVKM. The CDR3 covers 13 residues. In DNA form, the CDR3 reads TGTGCCAGCAGTTCCCCCCCCAGGGGAGAGCAGTTCTTC. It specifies CASSSPPRGEQFF. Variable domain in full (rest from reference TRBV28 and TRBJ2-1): DVKVTQSSRYLVKRTGEKVFLECVQDMDHENMFWYRQDPGLGLRLIYFSYDVKMKEKGDIPEGYSVSREKKERFSLILESASTNQTSMYLCASSSPPRGEQFFGPGTRLTVL.

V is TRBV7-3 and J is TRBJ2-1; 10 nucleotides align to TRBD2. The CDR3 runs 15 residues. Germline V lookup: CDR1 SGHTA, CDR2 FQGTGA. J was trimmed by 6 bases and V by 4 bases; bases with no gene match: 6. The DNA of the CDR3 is TGTGCCAGCAGCTCCGGGACTAGCGTAATCAATGAGCAGTTCTTC. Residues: CASSSGTSVINEQFF.

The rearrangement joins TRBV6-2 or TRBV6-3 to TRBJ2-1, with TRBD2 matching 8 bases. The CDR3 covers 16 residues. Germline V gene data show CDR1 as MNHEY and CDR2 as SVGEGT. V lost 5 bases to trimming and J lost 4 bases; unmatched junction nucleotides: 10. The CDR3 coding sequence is TGTGCCAGCAGTGATCTAGCGGGCGAACCATACAATGAGCAGTTCTTC. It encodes CASSDLAGEPYNEQFF.

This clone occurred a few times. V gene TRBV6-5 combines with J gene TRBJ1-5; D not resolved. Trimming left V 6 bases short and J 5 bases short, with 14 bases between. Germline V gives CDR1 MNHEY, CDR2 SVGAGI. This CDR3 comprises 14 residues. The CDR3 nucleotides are TGTGCCAGCAGGCCCGAGGGTTTGGATCAGCCCCAGCATTTT. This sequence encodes CASRPEGLDQPQHF.

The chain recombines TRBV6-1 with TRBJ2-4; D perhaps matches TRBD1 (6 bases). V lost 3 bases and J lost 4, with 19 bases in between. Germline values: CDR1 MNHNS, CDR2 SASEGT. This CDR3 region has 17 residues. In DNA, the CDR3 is TGTGCCAGCAGTGATAGGCAGCTGCACAGGGTGAAAAACATTCAGTACTTC. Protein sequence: CASSDRQLHRVKNIQYF.

CDR3: CASSHPGSSYEQYF. DNA for the CDR3: TGTGCCAGCAGTCACCCCGGTTCGTCCTACGAGCAGTACTTC. The J gene is TRBJ2-7, the V gene TRBV27; no clear D. The V end lost 5 bases, the J end lost 1 base, and 12 bases lay between the germline ends. Germline CDR1 is MNHEY and CDR2 is SMNVEV (reference sequence). The CDR3 extends over 14 amino acids.

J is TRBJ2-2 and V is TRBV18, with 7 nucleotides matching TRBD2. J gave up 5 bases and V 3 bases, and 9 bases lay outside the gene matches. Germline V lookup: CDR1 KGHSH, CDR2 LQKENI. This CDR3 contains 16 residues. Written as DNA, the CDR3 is TGTGCCAGCTCACCCTTTGGGCGGGAGTTTACCGGGGAGCTGTTTTTT. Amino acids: CASSPFGREFTGELFF.

Here the CDR3 DNA reads TGTGCCAGTAGTGGGGGGGCCCTTGGCCACGGGGAGACCCAGTACTTC. This codes for CASSGGALGHGETQYF. The chain employs TRBV19 and TRBJ2-5, with D tentatively TRBD2 (7 bases). V was clipped by 5 bases and J by 5 bases, with 21 bases between them. Germline CDR1 reads LNHDA; CDR2 reads SQIVND (reference sequence). This CDR3 is 16 amino acids long.

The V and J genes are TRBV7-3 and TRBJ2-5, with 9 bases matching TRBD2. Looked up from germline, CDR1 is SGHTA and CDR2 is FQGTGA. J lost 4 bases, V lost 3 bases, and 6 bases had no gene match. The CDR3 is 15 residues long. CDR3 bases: TGTGCCAGCAGCTTTAGCGGGAGAACCCCAGAGACCCAGTACTTC. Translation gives CASSFSGRTPETQYF.

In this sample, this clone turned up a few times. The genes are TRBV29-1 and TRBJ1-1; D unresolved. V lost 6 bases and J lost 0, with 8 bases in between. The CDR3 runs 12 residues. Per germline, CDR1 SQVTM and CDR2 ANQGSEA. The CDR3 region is CSVGRLNTEAFF. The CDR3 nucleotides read TGCAGCGTGGGGAGGCTGAACACTGAAGCTTTCTTT. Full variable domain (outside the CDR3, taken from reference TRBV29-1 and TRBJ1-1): SAVISQKPSRDICQRGTSLTIQCQVDSQVTMMFWYRQQPGQSLTLIATANQGSEATYESGFVIDKFPISRPNLTFSTLTVSNMSPEDSSIYLCSVGRLNTEAFFGQGTRLTVV.

The CDR3 nucleotides read TGCGCCAGCAGCGTAGGGGGCCCGAGACCCGAGCGGTTCCGGGACAATGAGCAGTTCTTC. It yields the protein CASSVGGPRPERFRDNEQFF. The chain couples TRBV5-1 to TRBJ2-1; 7 nucleotides line up with TRBD1. The CDR3 sequence is 20 residues long. Germline V gene sequence: CDR1 SGHRS, CDR2 YFSETQ. With V trimmed by 4 bases and J by 5 bases, 24 bases remained unmatched.

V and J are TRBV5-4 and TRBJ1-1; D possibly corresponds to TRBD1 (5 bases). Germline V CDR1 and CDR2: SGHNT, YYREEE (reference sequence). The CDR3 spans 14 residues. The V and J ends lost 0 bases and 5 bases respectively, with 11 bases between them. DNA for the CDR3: TGTGCCAGCAGCTTGGGAGCAGGGATTACTGAAGCTTTCTTT. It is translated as CASSLGAGITEAFF.

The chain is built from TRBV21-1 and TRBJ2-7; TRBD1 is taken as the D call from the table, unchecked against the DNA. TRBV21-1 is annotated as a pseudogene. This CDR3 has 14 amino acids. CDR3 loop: CASSRRQSHYEQYF. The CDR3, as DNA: TGTGCCAGCAGCAGGAGACAGTCTCACTACGAGCAGTACTTC.

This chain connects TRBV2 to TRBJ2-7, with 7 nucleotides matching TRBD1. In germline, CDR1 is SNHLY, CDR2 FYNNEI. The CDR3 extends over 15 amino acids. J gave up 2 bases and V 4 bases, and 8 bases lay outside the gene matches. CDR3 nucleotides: TGTGCCAGCAGTGGGGCTGACAGGGTCCCCTACGAGCAGTACTTC. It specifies CASSGADRVPYEQYF.

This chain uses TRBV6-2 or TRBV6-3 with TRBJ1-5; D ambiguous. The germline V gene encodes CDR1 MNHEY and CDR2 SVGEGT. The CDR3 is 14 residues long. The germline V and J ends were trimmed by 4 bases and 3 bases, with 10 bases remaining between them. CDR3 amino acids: CASSSIRDNQPQHF. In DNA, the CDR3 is TGTGCCAGCAGTTCCATCCGGGACAATCAGCCCCAGCATTTT.

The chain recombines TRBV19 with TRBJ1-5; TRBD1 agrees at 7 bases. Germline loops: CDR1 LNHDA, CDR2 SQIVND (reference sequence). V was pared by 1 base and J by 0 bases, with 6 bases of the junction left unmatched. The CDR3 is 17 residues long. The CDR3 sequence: CASSIANRGYSNQPQHF. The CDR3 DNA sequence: TGTGCCAGTAGTATAGCCAACAGGGGCTATAGCAATCAGCCCCAGCATTTT.

CDR3 amino acids: CASSGTPGQTKTEAFF. The CDR3 bases are TGTGCCAGCAGCGGAACCCCGGGACAGACAAAGACTGAAGCTTTCTTT. The chain carries TRBV9 and TRBJ1-1, with 7 nucleotides matching TRBD1. CDR1 and CDR2 from the germline V gene are SGDLS and YYNGEE. V dropped 3 bases and J dropped 5; count of bases not matched to a gene: 13. The length of the CDR3 is 16 residues.

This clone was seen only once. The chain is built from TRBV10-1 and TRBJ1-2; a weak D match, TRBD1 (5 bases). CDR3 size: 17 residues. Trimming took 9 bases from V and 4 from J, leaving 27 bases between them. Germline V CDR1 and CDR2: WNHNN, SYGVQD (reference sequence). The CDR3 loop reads CARDPGQNRLPRYGYTF. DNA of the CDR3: TGCGCCAGGGATCCCGGACAAAACCGCTTACCCCGCTATGGCTACACCTTC.

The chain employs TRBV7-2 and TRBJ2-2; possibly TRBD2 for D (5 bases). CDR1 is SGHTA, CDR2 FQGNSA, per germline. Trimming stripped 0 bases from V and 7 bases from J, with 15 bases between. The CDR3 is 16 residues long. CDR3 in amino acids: CASSLAIKPGGGELFF. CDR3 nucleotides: TGTGCCAGCAGCTTAGCTATCAAACCTGGAGGCGGGGAGCTGTTTTTT.

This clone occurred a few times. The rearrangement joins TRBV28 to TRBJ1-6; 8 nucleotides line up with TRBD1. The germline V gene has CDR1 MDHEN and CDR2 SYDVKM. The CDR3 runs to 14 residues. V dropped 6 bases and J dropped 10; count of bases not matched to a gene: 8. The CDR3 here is CASSPGGKLSPLHF. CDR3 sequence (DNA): TGTGCCAGCAGCCCAGGGGGCAAATTATCACCCCTCCACTTT.

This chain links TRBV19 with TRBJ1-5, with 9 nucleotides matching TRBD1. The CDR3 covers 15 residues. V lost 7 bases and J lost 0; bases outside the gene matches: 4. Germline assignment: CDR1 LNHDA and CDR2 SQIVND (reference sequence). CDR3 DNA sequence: TGTGCCAGTACCCCGGGACAGGGTAGCAATCAGCCCCAGCATTTT. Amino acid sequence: CASTPGQGSNQPQHF.

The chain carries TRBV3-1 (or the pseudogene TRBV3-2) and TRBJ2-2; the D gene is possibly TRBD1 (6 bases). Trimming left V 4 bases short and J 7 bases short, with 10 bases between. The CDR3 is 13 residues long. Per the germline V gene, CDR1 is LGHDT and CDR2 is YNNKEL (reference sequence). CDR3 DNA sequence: TGTGCCAGCAGCCTGGGGACAATCGGGGAGCTGTTTTTT. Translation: CASSLGTIGELFF.

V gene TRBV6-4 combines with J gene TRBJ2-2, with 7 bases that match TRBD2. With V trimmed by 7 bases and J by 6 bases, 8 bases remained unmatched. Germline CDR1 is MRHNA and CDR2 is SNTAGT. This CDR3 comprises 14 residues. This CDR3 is CASKREGDSGELFF. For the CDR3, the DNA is TGTGCCAGCAAGAGGGAGGGCGATTCCGGGGAGCTGTTTTTT.

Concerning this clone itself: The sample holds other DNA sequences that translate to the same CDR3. CDR3 nucleotides: TGCGCCAGCAGCCCCGACAGCAACTATGGCTACACCTTC. Its protein is CASSPDSNYGYTF. The chain is built from TRBV5-1 and TRBJ1-2; maybe TRBD1 (5 bases). The germline V gene encodes CDR1 SGHRS and CDR2 YFSETQ. The length of the CDR3 is 13 residues. V lost 4 bases, J lost 2 bases, and 9 bases lay in between.

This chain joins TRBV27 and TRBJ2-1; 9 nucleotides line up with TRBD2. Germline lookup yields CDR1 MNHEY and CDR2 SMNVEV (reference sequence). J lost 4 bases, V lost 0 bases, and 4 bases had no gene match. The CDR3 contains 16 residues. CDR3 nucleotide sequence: TGTGCCAGCAGTTTATCCCCTAGCGGGGTTTACAATGAGCAGTTCTTC. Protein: CASSLSPSGVYNEQFF.